Presented here are 5 T cell receptor beta chains from one specimen sequenced in a study of CD8+ T cells in alopecia areata. Investigators isolated RNA and reverse transcribed it into cDNA to act as the sequencing template. Sequenced by immunoSEQ multiplex PCR; TCRdb stores in-frame clones only, minus some. The sample includes 200,000 to 250,000 clones, 50% to 60% of them seen just once. Treatment defined: oral pan-JAK inhibitor, 5-10 mg twice daily. Specimen: CD4+ T cells sorted from blood, collected at week 4, from a patient treated with tofacitinib. These receptors were obtained from a human donor with alopecia areata.

The chain combines TRBV29-1 with TRBJ2-5; 9 nucleotides agree with TRBD1. CDR1 is SQVTM and CDR2 is ANQGSEA in the germline V gene. Trimming removed 7 bases from V and 5 bases from J; junction bases left unmatched: 8. CDR3 length: 13 amino acids. CDR3 in amino acids: CSGRTGEGETQYF. CDR3 DNA: TGCAGCGGGAGGACAGGGGAGGGGGAGACCCAGTACTTC. Full variable domain (missing parts from reference TRBV29-1 and TRBJ2-5): SAVISQKPSRDICQRGTSLTIQCQVDSQVTMMFWYRQQPGQSLTLIATANQGSEATYESGFVIDKFPISRPNLTFSTLTVSNMSPEDSSIYLCSGRTGEGETQYFGPGTRLLVL.

About this clone itself: Different DNA sequences within this sample yield the same CDR3. This chain uses TRBV30 with TRBJ1-1; D is uncertain. Germline V gives CDR1 GTSNPN, CDR2 SVGIG (reference sequence). The CDR3 contains 13 residues. Trimming took 0 bases from V and 2 from J, leaving 7 bases between them. CDR3 loop: CAWSVQLNTEAFF. The DNA for the CDR3 is TGTGCCTGGAGTGTACAGCTAAACACTGAAGCTTTCTTT.

This clone has just a few counts. The V and J genes are TRBV29-1 and TRBJ2-7; 10 bases align to TRBD2. This CDR3 has 12 residues. V lost 7 bases to trimming and J lost 2 bases; unmatched junction nucleotides: 2. Looked up from germline, CDR1 is SQVTM and CDR2 is ANQGSEA. DNA of the CDR3: TGCAGCGGAGGGACTAGCGCCTACGAGCAGTACTTC. Translated: CSGGTSAYEQYF.

The gene calls are TRBV30 and TRBJ1-1; D is uncertain. The ends were cut back, 5 bases at V and 5 bases at J, with 9 bases in the middle. Germline lookup yields CDR1 GTSNPN and CDR2 SVGIG (reference sequence). CDR3 length equals 11 residues. Here the CDR3 DNA reads TGTGCCTGGCGATTAATTACTGAAGCTTTCTTT. Residues: CAWRLITEAFF.

This chain connects TRBV11-2 to TRBJ2-4; D possibly uses TRBD1 or TRBD2 (5 bases each). CDR1 SGHAT and CDR2 FQNNGV come from the germline V gene. The CDR3 has 14 residues. The V and J ends lost 1 base and 9 bases respectively, with 13 bases between them. This CDR3 reads CASSLVGDVSIQYF. CDR3 DNA: TGTGCCAGCAGCTTAGTCGGGGACGTAAGCATTCAGTACTTC.